Here is one T cell receptor beta chain with its context. This sample was taken from a study of blood T cell repertoires in COVID-19. About the research overall: Both acute and convalescent COVID-19 samples were obtained from the United States, Italy and Spain.

Trimming took off 3 bases at V and 3 bases at J, with 15 bases between the two ends. This CDR3 is built from 15 residues. From germline, CDR1 is SGHVS and CDR2 FQNEAQ. Methods used by the authors: Quantification of nucleated cells was approximated via reference gene primer amplification. Clones were read by immunoSEQ multiplex PCR, and TCRdb kept only the in-frame ones, dropping some. That table furnishes V, J and clone size, whereas the DNA furnished D and trimming. The data hold around 16,000 clones, with around nine tenths observed a single time. The sequenced material came from peripheral blood. The TCR sequence derives from a man between 60 and 75 years old with acute or convalescent COVID-19. The chain joins TRBV7-8 to TRBJ2-7, with D perhaps matching TRBD2 (6 bases). CDR3 DNA sequence: TGTGCCAGCAGCTTGGGACTTCCGCCGCTCTACGAGCAGTACTTC. This gives the protein CASSLGLPPLYEQYF.